In its sample, the clone carrying this T cell receptor beta chain was seen a few times. The sample comes from a study of beta chain features in type 1 diabetes. Sequenced material consisted of expressed TCRB transcripts (all of the isolated RNA was reverse transcribed). The protocol was immunoSEQ multiplex PCR, while the TCRdb copy is restricted to in-frame clones and leaves out a portion. The data contain a few hundred thousand clones, about 14% of them singletons. With V trimmed by 3 bases and J by 1 base, 4 bases remained unmatched. The CDR3 consists of 14 residues. Germline V lookup: CDR1 SGDLS, CDR2 YYNGEE.

Sequencing was carried out using naive CD4+ T cells from blood. The receptor comes from a woman under 30 in good health. This chain uses TRBV9 with TRBJ2-7, with TRBD1 matching over 7 bases. As DNA, the CDR3 is TGTGCCAGCAGCGCTGGGGGACAGTCCTACGAGCAGTACTTC. Amino acid sequence: CASSAGGQSYEQYF. Full variable domain (rest looked up from reference TRBV9 and TRBJ2-7): DSGVTQTPKHLITATGQRVTLRCSPRSGDLSVYWYQQSLDQGLQFLIQYYNGEERAKGNILERFSAQQFPDLHSELNLSSLELGDSALYFCASSAGGQSYEQYFGPGTRLTVT.